The present TCR beta chain was sequenced within a study of cytomegalovirus exposure and HLA in healthy donors. Notes on the study in general: Sequencing likely generated an artifact that appeared as a cluster of highly shared sequence variants.

Primers included in the PCR were 60 Vbeta and 13 Jbeta primers. Only in-frame clones appear in the TCRdb table, and some are missing; sequencing was by immunoSEQ multiplex PCR. The table for this sample gives 100,000 to 150,000 clones. As to this clone: Its antigen is still unknown.

The CDR3 covers 13 residues. The V gene lost 6 bases and the J gene lost 1 base, with 9 bases spanning the gap. Germline V CDR1 and CDR2: SGHTA, FQGNSA. The origin of this receptor is a woman between 40 and 55 years old in good health and CMV-seropositive. This chain uses TRBV7-2 with TRBJ1-1; D possibly corresponds to TRBD1 (5 bases). Sequencing input: PBMCs. The CDR3 DNA reads as TGTGCCAGCAGATCACAGGCGAACACTGAAGCTTTCTTT. Translation: CASRSQANTEAFF.